This T cell receptor (beta chain) is from a study of cytomegalovirus exposure and HLA in healthy donors (dated 2017 in TCRdb). For the study in its entirety: According to an earlier analysis of 587 of the donors, 150 million to 200 million T cells yielded roughly 110 million unique TCR beta sequences and approximately 300 Gb of sequence data. Typing coverage differed by locus: A, B, C, DRB1 and DQB1 were typed in about 629-640 donors, DQA1 in about 500, DPA1 in 600 to 610, and DPB1 in 450 to 490. The study was designed to test whether signatures of past pathogen exposure could be identified by cataloging public T cell receptors. HLA typing included class I and class II loci at four-digit resolution. To predict cytomegalovirus infection status, the study brought together high-throughput TCR immunosequencing, statistical association of individual TCRs with disease status, and machine learning. Four or five DR-DQ haplotypes were handled as single units for association and clustering because linkage in the cohort was strong. The study profiled the T cell repertoires of 666 subjects by immunosequencing and related them to cytomegalovirus serostatus. An early release covering roughly 580 HLA-typed donors comprised about 300 gigabases of sequencing data and about 90 million unique TCR sequences. On average, roughly 250,000 unique TCR beta nucleotide sequences were sequenced per donor among about 400 genotyped donors of the cohort, with roughly 18% of those sequences being non-productive. In the later analysis, no new phenotypic data were used to find candidate immune exposures; instead, reliance was placed on TCR beta sequences and their occurrence across donors. To study patterns of TCR occurrence, a later analysis re-analyzed previously published TCR beta repertoires from 666 donors and added high-resolution HLA genotyping. Donor age, sex, ethnicity and CMV serostatus were compiled alongside the repertoire data. In a later genetic analysis, genome-wide SNP genotypes for about 55% of the roughly 700 donors were used, and that subset was treated as a discovery cohort. In an earlier analysis of roughly 540 of the donors, high-throughput TCR beta sequencing was used to judge whether each TCR beta V gene segment behaved as functional or pseudogenic. Of the 350 to 450 genotyped donors, around 81% fell in the genetic ancestry cluster associated with self-reported Caucasian donors. Every discovery cohort repertoire had been produced on one sequencing platform. Along with the approximately 650-subject first cohort, a separate validation cohort of over 90 different subjects was used.

The CDR3 spans 12 residues, from the cysteine through the phenylalanine. Only CDR3 DNA remains: 36 bases, in frame from the first base. From the germline V gene (reference sequence), CDR1 is GTSNPN and CDR2 is SVGIG. The germline ends are 9 bases apart after V is trimmed by 1 base and J by 6 bases. In the case of this clone: Its antigen is not yet known. Base qualities are not provided; no much larger clone lies one nucleotide away.

The cohort was made up of approximately 700 healthy bone marrow donors. Cohort members were all nominally healthy when sampled, although unrecorded immune exposures were likely present. The donor tested CMV seronegative and was one of the 352 seronegative cohort members. Every donor gave a peripheral blood sample, and the peripheral blood mononuclear cells from that sample were used for TCR beta sequencing. The Qiagen DNeasy Blood Extraction Kit was used to extract genomic DNA from the blood cell samples. The library was built by means of the immunoSEQ multiplex PCR assay. For the multiplex PCR, a mixture combining 60 forward primers for TCR Vbeta segments and 13 reverse primers for TCR Jbeta segments was used. Amplification of the CDR3 region of rearranged TCR beta genes was performed with a multiplex PCR assay on genomic DNA. On the Illumina HiSeq System, the amplified TCR beta libraries were sequenced as 87-base-pair reads. In the paper's pipeline: In a later analysis, some 80 million unique TCR beta chains were counted across the roughly 670 repertoires, and roughly 10 million of these chains were shared by at least two donors. To remove PCR and sequencing errors, raw reads were error-corrected and collapsed into unique sequences using a nearest-neighbor algorithm that merged closely related sequences. Alignment of CDR3 sequences to IMGT reference sequences was used to assign V, D and J gene segments. Each retained sequence needed at least a six-nucleotide match to both a V gene segment and a J gene segment. A rearrangement counted as productive if the CDR3 had no stop codons and remained in frame with V and J, and every other rearrangement counted as non-productive. CDR3 was defined according to IMGT convention as the region running from the second conserved V-encoded cysteine to the conserved J-encoded phenylalanine. The earlier analysis of roughly 590 of the donors excluded sequences that lacked an unambiguous match to a single V gene segment. An earlier analysis of 450 to 650 of the donors called V segments functional above 56.7% productive rearrangements and segregating when the between-donor standard deviation exceeded 5%. A statistical classification framework was built to diagnose cytomegalovirus status from the catalog of TCR beta chain sequences. In a later analysis, V and J genes were assigned by comparing TCR nucleotide sequences against IMGT/GENE-DB human TR gene sequences. In a later analysis, CDR3 sequences and most-parsimonious VDJ recombination scenarios were assigned using the TCRdist pipeline. In a later analysis, every TCR beta chain was defined by the combination of its CDR3 amino acid sequence and its V-gene family, and reads without a unique V-gene family were dropped. To address suspected cross-contamination and a sequencing artifact, a later analysis removed a few hundred highly shared, low-generation-probability nucleotide sequences. A later analysis calculated a clonal expansion index for each public chain from normalized within-repertoire ranks of inferred template counts. In a later analysis, generation probabilities were computed with a VDJ recombination model fitted to out-of-frame rearrangements, and the resulting probabilities were checked against IGoR. A later analysis scored TCR-TCR, TCR-HLA and TCR-CMV co-occurrence with hypergeometric tests, applying a repertoire-size bias correction to TCR pairs. False discovery rates were estimated in a later analysis by permuting HLA or CMV assignments 20 times. In a later analysis, co-occurring TCRs were grouped using DBSCAN, and TCRdist sequence similarity was added for clustering within HLA-allele-positive subsets. For co-occurrence clustering, repertoires with fewer than 30,000 or more than 120,000 public chains were excluded, along with four or five repertoires with anomalous nucleotide sharing. The immuneACCESS repertoire file appears here via TCRdb, limited to in-frame rearrangements. These files lack a portion of the clones; in checked studies, under half of the deficit traces to unresolved V genes, and the cause of the others is not known. Clone size and V and J calls were adopted from that table, with D and trimming inferred from the DNA. This sample holds some 110,000 clones; less than 80% were observed only once. 2.2% of the sample rests with the top ten.

Study-level results and caveats: A few of the identified cytomegalovirus-associated TCR beta chains were confirmed in vitro to be specific for cytomegalovirus antigens. Most TCR sequences were seen in very few donors, while some public TCRs were found in many individuals. Compared with the roughly 700-donor mean, donors in an Asian-associated ancestry cluster had fewer N-insertions in productive TCRs, according to a later genetic analysis. A cluster of highly shared sequence variants was judged likely to represent a technical artifact of the sequencing pipeline. A later analysis found that most CMV-associated TCR beta chains appeared HLA-restricted, with HLA associations seemingly driven largely by CMV exposure. When HLA alleles, especially DR and DQ, strongly co-occurred, TCR associations were difficult to assign to individual alleles. The study listed 150 to 200 TCR beta chains as associated with cytomegalovirus. V-gene and J-gene trimming of TCR beta chains was associated with a missense DCLRE1C variant in a later genetic analysis, and the association was replicated in an independent cohort. Some IMGT-functional V segments, including TRBV6-2 and TRBV6-3, could not be told apart with the 87-base-pair reads, so those segments were excluded. This cohort had only TCR beta chains sequenced, and the lack of alpha or paired-chain data limited which features could be detected. Because some donors lacked HLA typing at each locus, the association tests relied only on the typed subset. For the cohort, immune exposure information was limited to CMV serostatus. In an earlier analysis of over 550 of the donors, most TCR beta V segments were observed in productive rearrangements about 90% or about 30% of the time, broadly matching IMGT annotations. The presence/absence analyses assumed that sequencing depth was roughly uniform across donors, and that assumption may not be true. Linkage disequilibrium might explain the correlated functional status among segregating V segments, but an unknown experimental factor could not be excluded. Because counts were too low, approximately 18 rarely observed V segments, including chromosome 9 orphons, were excluded from the earlier analysis of several hundred of the donors. In a later analysis, TCR association rates were found to vary across HLA loci, with the most associated TCRs seen for DRB1 alleles and the fewest for HLA-C alleles. Specific HLA alleles were associated with 15,000 to 20,000 TCR beta sequences at a false discovery rate of 0.05 in a later analysis. In a later analysis, several top co-occurrence clusters were reported to appear linked to parvovirus B19, influenza, CMV and Epstein-Barr virus. Compared with equally common non-associated chains, HLA-associated TCR beta chains in a later analysis were more clonally expanded and had lower generation probabilities. It was suggested by the authors that the approach could potentially be generalized to other disease states and immunological phenotypes. A further reported finding was that TCR beta sequences accurately predicted the HLA-A and HLA-B alleles for most subjects in the first cohort. In both the original and validation cohorts, the classifier was reported to diagnose cytomegalovirus status with high specificity and sensitivity.

This chain is built from TRBV30 and TRBJ1-1, with no D gene named confidently. Specimen: PBMCs. The sequence derives from a woman in her twenties or thirties in good health and CMV-seronegative. In nucleotide form, the sequence is TGTGCCTGGAGTGCAGGTATGTCTGAAGCTTTCTTT. It translates to CAWSAGMSEAFF.